These T cell receptor beta chains were read from a single sample in a study of early T cells in non-severe SARS-CoV-2 infection. TCRdb used MiXCR to reprocess the 5' RACE reads, holding one entry per CDR3 protein. The repertoire consists of 55,000 to 70,000 distinct CDR3 sequences, with 12% occurring once and the leading ten covering more than 1.5%. Sequenced sample: whole blood. These receptors were obtained from an adult who was a healthcare worker with PCR-confirmed SARS-CoV-2 infection or an uninfected control (not recorded which). Both conserved end residues are part of each CDR3. D genes are given only for firm matches. Rows may omit the clone size; those that give it use once, few, many or a size class.

J: TRBJ2-1
size: -
V: TRBV20-1
D: TRBD2
CDR3: CSARAPGLALDEQFF
DNA: TGCAGTGCTAGAGCCCCGGGACTAGCATTGGATGAGCAGTTCTTC

J: TRBJ2-1
size: -
V: TRBV6-6
D: TRBD2
CDR3: CASSDPAGGSNEQFF
DNA: TGTGCCAGCAGTGACCCCGCGGGAGGGTCGAATGAGCAGTTCTTC

J: TRBJ2-1
size: many
V: TRBV7-6
D: -
CDR3: CASSNRDPYNEQFF
DNA: TGTGCCAGCAGCAACAGGGATCCCTACAATGAGCAGTTCTTC

J: TRBJ2-3
size: few
V: TRBV6-6
D: TRBD2
CDR3: CASSWLAGSPDTQYF
DNA: TGTGCCAGCAGTTGGCTAGCGGGGTCTCCAGATACGCAGTATTTT

J: TRBJ2-7
size: -
V: TRBV7-9
D: -
CDR3: CASSPPRFPLEQYF
DNA: TGTGCCAGCAGCCCCCCCCGGTTCCCCCTCGAGCAGTACTTC

J: TRBJ2-1
size: few
V: TRBV11-2
D: TRBD1
CDR3: CASSRQGGEFF
DNA: TGTGCCAGCAGTCGACAGGGTGGAGAGTTCTTC

J: TRBJ2-2
size: many
V: TRBV6-2/TRBV6-3
D: -
CDR3: CASSYSPPHWKTGELFF
DNA: TGTGCCAGCAGTTACTCTCCCCCCCACTGGAAAACCGGGGAGCTGTTTTTT

J: TRBJ2-2
size: -
V: TRBV6-2/TRBV6-3
D: -
CDR3: CASSPYDRTGELFF
DNA: TGTGCCAGCAGTCCCTACGACCGGACCGGGGAGCTGTTTTTT

J: TRBJ2-3
size: -
V: TRBV15
D: -
CDR3: CATSRDRGSAPADTQYF
DNA: TGTGCCACCAGCAGAGATCGGGGGAGCGCACCCGCAGATACGCAGTATTTT

J: TRBJ1-1
size: few
V: TRBV10-3
D: -
CDR3: CAISESAAFTMNTEAFF
DNA: TGTGCCATCAGTGAGTCCGCAGCCTTCACTATGAACACTGAAGCTTTCTTT

J: TRBJ2-3
size: many
V: TRBV11-3
D: TRBD1
CDR3: CASSSGTGVTDTQYF
DNA: TGTGCCAGCAGTTCCGGGACAGGGGTCACAGATACGCAGTATTTT

J: TRBJ1-6
size: few
V: TRBV30
D: TRBD1
CDR3: CAWSPTRGQVYYNSPLHF
DNA: TGTGCCTGGAGTCCCACGAGGGGACAGGTTTACTATAATTCACCCCTCCACTTT

J: TRBJ2-3
size: many
V: TRBV20-1
D: TRBD2
CDR3: CSAALAGGRDTQYF
DNA: TGCAGTGCTGCACTAGCGGGGGGACGAGATACGCAGTATTTT

J: TRBJ1-1
size: few
V: TRBV5-6
D: -
CDR3: CASSFEVSYSEAFF
DNA: TGTGCCAGCAGCTTTGAGGTTTCTTACTCTGAAGCTTTCTTT

J: TRBJ1-2
size: many
V: TRBV12-3/TRBV12-4
D: -
CDR3: CASSPRQGSYGYTF
DNA: TGTGCCAGCAGCCCTAGGCAGGGGAGCTATGGCTACACCTTC

J: TRBJ2-3
size: few
V: TRBV7-8
D: -
CDR3: CASSLSTSGLKRTDTQYF
DNA: TGTGCCAGCAGCTTAAGCACCTCGGGACTTAAGAGGACAGATACGCAGTATTTT

J: TRBJ2-4
size: -
V: TRBV15
D: -
CDR3: CATSRDQQIQNIQYF
DNA: TGTGCCACCAGCAGAGATCAACAGATCCAAAACATTCAGTACTTC

J: TRBJ2-5
size: many
V: TRBV6-5
D: -
CDR3: CASGPFLAQYF
DNA: TGTGCCAGCGGCCCCTTTCTTGCCCAGTACTTC

J: TRBJ2-7
size: -
V: TRBV7-8
D: -
CDR3: CASSFKLGLNF
DNA: TGTGCCAGCAGCTTTAAATTGGGACTCAACTTC

J: TRBJ2-3
size: few
V: TRBV5-8
D: -
CDR3: CASSLAVEGQYF
DNA: TGTGCCAGCAGCTTGGCGGTGGAAGGGCAGTATTTT

J: TRBJ2-6
size: -
V: TRBV18
D: -
CDR3: CASSYGQLRANVLTF
DNA: TGTGCCAGCTCATACGGGCAGCTAAGGGCCAACGTCCTGACTTTC

J: TRBJ2-5
size: once
V: TRBV23-1
D: TRBD2
CDR3: CASSHLKRGEETQYF
DNA: TGCGCCAGCAGTCATCTGAAGCGGGGGGAAGAGACCCAGTACTTC

J: TRBJ1-1
size: few
V: TRBV2
D: -
CDR3: CASRGRFTEAFF
DNA: TGTGCCAGCAGGGGGAGGTTCACTGAAGCTTTCTTT

J: TRBJ2-5
size: many
V: TRBV7-7
D: TRBD1
CDR3: CASLDRGQETQYF
DNA: TGTGCTAGCCTGGACAGGGGGCAAGAGACCCAGTACTTC

J: TRBJ1-3
size: many
V: TRBV12-3/TRBV12-4
D: -
CDR3: CASNFPGVGNTIYF
DNA: TGTGCCAGCAATTTCCCGGGGGTTGGAAACACCATATATTTT

J: TRBJ2-3
size: few
V: TRBV6-2/TRBV6-3
D: -
CDR3: CASSYRPPREDTQYF
DNA: TGTGCCAGCAGTTACCGGCCCCCCAGGGAAGATACGCAGTATTTT

J: TRBJ1-4
size: -
V: TRBV7-6
D: -
CDR3: CASSLSGAANEKLFF
DNA: TGTGCCAGCAGCTTATCTGGGGCGGCTAATGAAAAACTGTTTTTT

J: TRBJ2-3
size: many
V: TRBV19
D: TRBD2
CDR3: CASSLSGGYTDTQYF
DNA: TGTGCCAGTAGTCTGAGCGGGGGGTACACAGATACGCAGTATTTT

J: TRBJ2-3
size: -
V: TRBV27
D: -
CDR3: CASHEGLTQYF
DNA: TGTGCCAGCCACGAGGGTCTTACGCAGTATTTT

J: TRBJ1-2
size: -
V: TRBV5-1
D: -
CDR3: CASSLGGSRNYGYTF
DNA: TGCGCCAGCAGCTTGGGAGGCTCCAGGAACTATGGCTACACCTTC

J: TRBJ2-5
size: few
V: TRBV11-2
D: -
CDR3: CASSARRVETQYF
DNA: TGTGCCAGCAGCGCGCGCCGGGTAGAGACCCAGTACTTC

J: TRBJ1-3
size: many
V: TRBV13
D: -
CDR3: CASSLDSSSGNTIYF
DNA: TGTGCCAGCAGCTTGGACAGTAGCTCTGGAAACACCATATATTTT

J: TRBJ2-7
size: many
V: TRBV7-6
D: -
CDR3: CASSLGDGSYEQYF
DNA: TGTGCCAGCAGCTTAGGAGACGGCTCCTACGAGCAGTACTTC

J: TRBJ2-2
size: many
V: TRBV7-2
D: -
CDR3: CASSLGVTNTGELFF
DNA: TGTGCCAGCAGCTTAGGCGTGACGAACACCGGGGAGCTGTTTTTT

J: TRBJ2-1
size: many
V: TRBV5-5
D: TRBD2
CDR3: CASSGTSGGTKDEQFF
DNA: TGTGCCAGCAGCGGTACTAGCGGGGGTACTAAGGATGAGCAGTTCTTC

J: TRBJ2-7
size: few
V: TRBV5-6
D: -
CDR3: CASSGTAPEQYF
DNA: TGTGCCAGCAGCGGGACTGCCCCCGAGCAGTACTTC

J: TRBJ1-2
size: few
V: TRBV6-2/TRBV6-3
D: -
CDR3: CASSGGDRPLHGYTF
DNA: TGTGCCAGCAGCGGTGGGGACCGACCGCTGCATGGCTACACCTTC

J: TRBJ2-7
size: many
V: TRBV11-2
D: -
CDR3: CASSSPIRSGYEQYF
DNA: TGTGCCAGCAGCTCCCCTATCAGAAGCGGCTACGAGCAGTACTTC

J: TRBJ1-2
size: -
V: TRBV29-1
D: -
CDR3: CSVGGDKYGYTF
DNA: TGCAGCGTTGGAGGGGACAAGTATGGCTACACCTTC

J: TRBJ2-1
size: many
V: TRBV24-1
D: -
CDR3: CATSEDGGANEQFF
DNA: TGTGCCACCAGTGAGGATGGGGGGGCCAATGAGCAGTTCTTC

J: TRBJ1-5
size: many
V: TRBV12-3/TRBV12-4
D: -
CDR3: CASSPTGGNQPQHF
DNA: TGTGCCAGCAGCCCGACAGGAGGTAATCAGCCCCAGCATTTT